Presented here are 12 T cell receptor beta chains from one specimen sequenced in a study of blood T cell repertoires in COVID-19 (dated by TCRdb to the early 2020s). The method behind the library was the immunoSEQ multiplex PCR assay. TCRdb took this table from immuneACCESS and kept in-frame rearrangements with V and J called. Such tables lack part of the clones; where checked against another copy, unresolved V genes explain under half of the gap, and the rest is unexplained. The sample has 300,000 or so clones on record, around 86% of them singletons. 1% of the sample is in the top ten clones. Sequenced material: peripheral blood. The receptors come from a man aged 45-60 years with active or convalescent COVID-19.

About this clone: The same CDR3 is also encoded by other DNA sequences in this sample. The V and J genes are TRBV28 and TRBJ2-7; 7 nucleotides line up with TRBD1. There are 13 residues in the CDR3. The V segment lost 2 bases and the J segment 2 bases; nucleotides outside the gene matches: 0. Germline V gives CDR1 MDHEN, CDR2 SYDVKM. The CDR3 DNA is TGTGCCAGCAGTTTAGGGACAGCCTACGAGCAGTACTTC. Protein: CASSLGTAYEQYF. The full variable domain, in which reference TRBV28 and TRBJ2-7 provide the parts outside the CDR3, is DVKVTQSSRYLVKRTGEKVFLECVQDMDHENMFWYRQDPGLGLRLIYFSYDVKMKEKGDIPEGYSVSREKKERFSLILESASTNQTSMYLCASSLGTAYEQYFGPGTRLTVT.

The V and J genes are TRBV5-1 and TRBJ2-7, with D perhaps matching TRBD1 (5 bases). With 1 base removed from V and 2 bases from J, the gap between germline ends came to 7 bases. This CDR3 region has 13 residues. Germline V gene data show CDR1 as SGHRS and CDR2 as YFSETQ. DNA for the CDR3: TGCGCCAGCAGCTTGCCGGACACCTACGAGCAGTACTTC. It yields the protein CASSLPDTYEQYF.

The chain employs TRBV9 and TRBJ1-3; D is undetermined. This CDR3 is 15 amino acids long. V was cut by 4 bases and J by 4 bases, with 15 bases left in between. CDR1 is SGDLS, CDR2 YYNGEE, per germline. The CDR3 DNA sequence: TGTGCCAGCAGCCCCTGGACTAATTTAGGAAACACCATATATTTT. Its protein is CASSPWTNLGNTIYF.

The V gene is TRBV18, the J gene TRBJ1-4, with D unresolved. Deletions cut 2 bases from V and 0 bases from J, with 10 bases between. CDR1 and CDR2 from the germline V gene are KGHSH and LQKENI. CDR3 length: 16 amino acids. This chain's CDR3 is CASSPGEMATNEKLFF. CDR3 coding DNA: TGTGCCAGCTCACCAGGGGAGATGGCAACTAATGAAAAACTGTTTTTT.

V is TRBV6-4 and J is TRBJ1-2; tentatively, D is TRBD1 (5 bases). This CDR3 is built from 12 residues. Trimming took off 7 bases at V and 8 bases at J, with 14 bases between the two ends. In germline, CDR1 is MRHNA, CDR2 SNTAGT. CDR3 in DNA: TGTGCCAGCAAGGGCGACGGGGGAGGCTACACCTTC. Translated: CASKGDGGGYTF.

This chain joins TRBV19 and TRBJ1-4, with 7 positions matching TRBD1. Germline trimming cut 7 bases from V and 7 bases from J; bases unmatched to any gene: 12. The CDR3 spans 15 residues. Germline V CDR1 and CDR2: LNHDA, SQIVND (reference sequence). This CDR3 reads CASTPSTGYAEKLFF. The CDR3, as DNA: TGTGCCAGTACCCCCTCGACAGGGTACGCTGAAAAACTGTTTTTT.

The V and J genes are TRBV7-2 and TRBJ1-2; D is uncertain. V dropped 0 bases and J dropped 8 bases, with 7 bases sitting between them. The V gene's germline CDR1 is SGHTA and CDR2 FQGNSA. The CDR3 length is 12 residues. In DNA, the CDR3 is TGTGCCAGCAGCTTAGCGGGAGGCGGCTACACCTTC. Translated, it gives CASSLAGGGYTF.

The CDR3 loop reads CASSQVTGGEQYF. The DNA of the CDR3 is TGTGCCAGTAGTCAAGTAACAGGGGGGGAGCAGTACTTC. The chain carries TRBV19 and TRBJ2-7; 8 bases are shared with TRBD1. This CDR3 has 13 amino acids. J gave up 7 bases and V 5 bases, and 7 bases lay outside the gene matches. CDR1 is LNHDA, CDR2 SQIVND, per germline (reference sequence).

The V and J genes are TRBV7-9 and TRBJ1-2; D gene unclear. The germline gives CDR1 SEHNR, CDR2 FQNEAQ (reference sequence). Trimming shortened V by 8 bases and J by 7 bases, and 14 bases separated the two germline ends. The CDR3 consists of 12 residues. DNA for the CDR3: TGTGCCAGCGATACACGGGATGGTGGCTACACCTTC. Translating it yields CASDTRDGGYTF.

The chain couples TRBV6-5 to TRBJ2-5; 10 bases are shared with TRBD2. This CDR3 contains 13 residues. Germline lookup yields CDR1 MNHEY and CDR2 SVGAGI. Trimming took 7 bases from V and 5 from J; bases not matched to a gene: 4. CDR3 protein: CASTSGGRETQYF. CDR3 in DNA: TGTGCCAGCACTAGCGGGGGTCGGGAGACCCAGTACTTC.

The chain links TRBV6-5 to TRBJ2-5; D unclear. CDR1 and CDR2 (germline): MNHEY, SVGAGI. Between the trimmed V and J ends, which lost 6 bases and 5 bases, there was a span of 4 bases. The CDR3 runs 10 residues. CDR3 in DNA: TGTGCCAGCAGCGCGGAGACCCAGTACTTC. It yields the protein CASSAETQYF.

This chain links TRBV7-3 with TRBJ2-2, with D perhaps matching TRBD2 (5 bases). The CDR3 is 17 amino acids. Germline CDR1 is SGHTA and CDR2 is FQGTGA. The V end was cut by 2 bases, the J end by 0 bases, with 13 bases between. DNA of the CDR3: TGTGCCAGCAGCTTAGATCCCGCGGGTCCGAACACCGGGGAGCTGTTTTTT. Its translation: CASSLDPAGPNTGELFF. Together with reference TRBV7-3 and TRBJ2-2, the CDR3 gives the full variable domain: GAGVSQTPSNKVTEKGKYVELRCDPISGHTALYWYRQSLGQGPEFLIYFQGTGAADDSGLPNDRFFAVRPEGSVSTLKIQRTERGDSAVYLCASSLDPAGPNTGELFFGEGSRLTVL.